This T cell receptor beta chain was captured by sequencing in a study of human T cells and chemical hapten exposure (dated by TCRdb to about 2021). Concerning the study at large: For sensitization, 2% DPC in acetone was applied to a 2 cm by 2 cm area of upper inner arm skin. The mostly female patient cohort included alopecia areata with under or over 50% scalp involvement, alopecia totalis and alopecia universalis. Libraries were combined into a pool for sequencing, and differences in TCR yield between samples came mainly from small differences in library volumes within the pool. The study tracked peripheral blood TCR repertoire changes in vivo during primary and secondary sensitization to the hapten diphenylcyclopropenone (DPC) in alopecia patients. Patch testing was done on the upper back using Finn chambers containing 0.01% DPC, and results were scored after 6 days according to International Contact Dermatitis Research Group standards. For TCR sequencing, blood came from some 31 alopecia patients at anywhere from one to four time points (pre-sensitization, 2, 6 and 24 weeks). Blood was sampled from patients pre-sensitization (week 0) and at 2, 6 and about 24 weeks after DPC sensitization. Patients additionally received weekly therapeutic DPC doses to the scalp throughout the approximately 24-week study period. Summary of the overall study and its limitations: Compared with pre-sensitization or healthy control sets, expanded TCRs formed significantly more large CDR3 similarity clusters, which is consistent with antigen-driven responses. DPC sensitization did not change how many TCRs were above 1 in 1000 frequency, and no evidence was found of alterations in global repertoire structure. A positive correlation was found between the number of PT1 expanded TCRs and patch test score, with significance reached at thresholds 8, 16 and 32 but not 4. After repeated subsampling, the strength of the expansion versus patch-test correlation and the threshold at which it became significant changed. Because all patients had alopecia, a presumed autoimmune disease, the immune response of the patients might differ from that of healthy individuals.

V and J lose 6 bases and 3 bases, and a span of 12 bases separates them. Taken from the germline V gene (reference sequence), the CDR1 and CDR2 loops are LNHDA and SQIVND. Inclusive of the bounding cysteine and phenylalanine, the CDR3 is 13 residues long. Only the CDR3 DNA stays, 39 bases, in frame from base 1. This clonotype showed up many times. Its antigen is still unknown. No qualities accompany the bases; no much larger clone lies one base away. The time point label for this specimen denotes: patch test 2, 6 weeks after DPC sensitization. This specimen's treatment or condition label, per the study, means: therapeutic diphenylcyclopropenone sensitization with weekly scalp DPC. Blood at each patch-test visit was drawn before the patch test was applied. Patients were considered eligible if aged 18 to 70, diagnosed with alopecia and deemed suitable for DPC therapy, and patients were excluded if pregnant. Unfractionated whole blood was collected in Tempus Blood RNA tubes, and total RNA was extracted from that blood.

Library generation was performed with RACE. Sequencer: NextSeq 500. During library preparation, unique molecular identifiers were attached to individual cDNA molecules so that TCRs could be counted quantitatively and reproducibly. For every blood RNA sample, sequencing covered both the TCR alpha and TCR beta chains. The study's processing was this. The median number of TCRs per sample was over 95,000, ranging from about 23,224 to 750,000. The Decombinator software suite was used to annotate V, J and CDR3 in the TCR reads. For the PS versus PT1 abundance plots, all samples were subsampled to the same number of TCRs (28,000). Expanded TCRs were defined as absent before sensitization and observed at least eight times at the 2-week time point. Clones were called with MiXCR by TCRdb after fastp trimmed the public reads at Q25, and only in-frame beta chains were retained. Under each unique CDR3 protein, matching rows form one entry showing the most common genes and DNA. Here the V and J calls rest on TCRdb's processing, not on the authors' analysis. The sample table shows approximately 120,000 distinct CDR3 sequences, and roughly a tenth are seen once. The biggest ten clones account for approximately 2.8% of the sample.

The sequence links TRBV19 to TRBJ2-7; the D segment is perhaps TRBD1 or TRBD2, each sharing 6 matched bases. This TCR came from a middle-aged woman with alopecia areata. Some clones in this sample may be carry-over from other donors' samples. The specimen comprised whole blood, sampled in connection with sensitization to the hapten diphenylcyclopropenone (DPC). The CDR3 region reads CASSTRGLYEQYF. The DNA sequence is given as TGTGCCAGTAGCACTCGGGGGCTCTACGAGCAGTACTTC. Reference TRBV19 and TRBJ2-7 proteins supply the regions before and after the CDR3; the full variable domain is: DGGITQSPKYLFRKEGQNVTLSCEQNLNHDAMYWYRQDPGQGLRLIYYSQIVNDFQKGDIAEGYSVSREKKESFPLTVTSAQKNPTAFYLCASSTRGLYEQYFGPGTRLTVT.